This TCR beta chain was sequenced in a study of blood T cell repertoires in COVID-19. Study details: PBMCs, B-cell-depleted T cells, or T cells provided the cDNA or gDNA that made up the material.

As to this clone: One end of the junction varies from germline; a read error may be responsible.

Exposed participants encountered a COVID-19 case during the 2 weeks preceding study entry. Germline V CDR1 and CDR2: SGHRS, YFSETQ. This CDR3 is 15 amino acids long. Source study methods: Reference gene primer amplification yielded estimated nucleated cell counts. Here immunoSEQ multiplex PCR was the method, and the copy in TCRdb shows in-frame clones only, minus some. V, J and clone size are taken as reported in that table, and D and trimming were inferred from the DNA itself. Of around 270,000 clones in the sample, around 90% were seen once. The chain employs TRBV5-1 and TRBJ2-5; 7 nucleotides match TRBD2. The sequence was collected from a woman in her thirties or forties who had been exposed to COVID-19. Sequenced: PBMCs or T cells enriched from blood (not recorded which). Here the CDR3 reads CASRLGGGSVETQYF. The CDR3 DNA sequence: TGTGCCAGCAGACTGGGGGGGGGATCTGTAGAGACCCAGTACTTC.